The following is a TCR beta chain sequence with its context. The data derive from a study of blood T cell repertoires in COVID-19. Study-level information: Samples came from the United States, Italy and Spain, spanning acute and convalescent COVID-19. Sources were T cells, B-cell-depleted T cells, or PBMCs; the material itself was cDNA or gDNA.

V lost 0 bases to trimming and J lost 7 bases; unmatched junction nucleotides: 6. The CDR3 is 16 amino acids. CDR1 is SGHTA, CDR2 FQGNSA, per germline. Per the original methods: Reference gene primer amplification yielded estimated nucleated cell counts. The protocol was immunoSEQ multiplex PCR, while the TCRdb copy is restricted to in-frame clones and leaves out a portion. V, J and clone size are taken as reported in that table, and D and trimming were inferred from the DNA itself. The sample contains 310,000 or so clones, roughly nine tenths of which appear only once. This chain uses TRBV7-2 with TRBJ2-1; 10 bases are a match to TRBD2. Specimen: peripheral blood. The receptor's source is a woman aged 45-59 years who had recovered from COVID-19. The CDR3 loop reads CASSLAGAAGGNEQFF. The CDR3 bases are TGTGCCAGCAGCTTAGCGGGGGCAGCGGGGGGGAATGAGCAGTTCTTC. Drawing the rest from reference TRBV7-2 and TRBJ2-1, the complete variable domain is GAGVSQSPSNKVTEKGKDVELRCDPISGHTALYWYRQSLGQGLEFLIYFQGNSAPDKSGLPSDRFSAERTGGSVSTLTIQRTQQEDSAVYLCASSLAGAAGGNEQFFGPGTRLTVL.